This T cell receptor beta chain was found in a study of OX40 agonist ivuxolimab in advanced cancers. About the research overall: At doses from 0.01 to 10 mg/kg, patients were given intravenous ivuxolimab every 2 weeks. Hepatocellular carcinoma, melanoma, renal cell or head and neck cancer was diagnosed in the dose-escalation patients.

This clone has only a few counts. Patients were ruled out by autoimmune disease history or systemic immunosuppression. Germline V CDR1 and CDR2: SGDLS, YYNGEE. J lost 2 bases, V lost 3 bases, and 6 bases had no gene match. This CDR3 has 16 amino acids. Produced via immunoSEQ multiplex PCR; TCRdb's table is partial and in-frame only. The sample consists of tens of thousands of clones, roughly 84% of them appearing once. V usage is TRBV9 and J usage is TRBJ2-3; 10 nucleotides match TRBD2. This receptor was identified in an adult with an advanced solid tumor such as melanoma, head and neck, liver or kidney cancer. Specimen: CD4+ or CD8+ T cells sorted from blood, collected in a trial of the OX40 agonist ivuxolimab. The CDR3 protein is CASSAIAGGLTDTQYF. CDR3 nucleotides: TGTGCCAGCAGCGCGATAGCGGGAGGCCTCACAGATACGCAGTATTTT.